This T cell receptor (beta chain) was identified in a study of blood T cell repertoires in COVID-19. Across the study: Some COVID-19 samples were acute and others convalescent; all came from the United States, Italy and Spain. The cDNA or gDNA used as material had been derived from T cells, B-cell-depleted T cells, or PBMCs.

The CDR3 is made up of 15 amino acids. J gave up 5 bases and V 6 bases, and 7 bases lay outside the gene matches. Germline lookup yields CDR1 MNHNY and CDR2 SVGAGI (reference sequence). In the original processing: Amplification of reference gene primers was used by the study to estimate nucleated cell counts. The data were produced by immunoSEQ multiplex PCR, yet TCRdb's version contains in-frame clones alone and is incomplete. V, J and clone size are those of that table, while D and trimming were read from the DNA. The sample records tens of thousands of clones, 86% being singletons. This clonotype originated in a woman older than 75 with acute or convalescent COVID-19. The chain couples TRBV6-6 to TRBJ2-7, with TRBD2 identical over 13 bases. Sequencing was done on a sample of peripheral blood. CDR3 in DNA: TGTGCCAGCAGGACCGGACTAGCGGGAGTCCACGAGCAGTACTTC. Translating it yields CASRTGLAGVHEQYF.